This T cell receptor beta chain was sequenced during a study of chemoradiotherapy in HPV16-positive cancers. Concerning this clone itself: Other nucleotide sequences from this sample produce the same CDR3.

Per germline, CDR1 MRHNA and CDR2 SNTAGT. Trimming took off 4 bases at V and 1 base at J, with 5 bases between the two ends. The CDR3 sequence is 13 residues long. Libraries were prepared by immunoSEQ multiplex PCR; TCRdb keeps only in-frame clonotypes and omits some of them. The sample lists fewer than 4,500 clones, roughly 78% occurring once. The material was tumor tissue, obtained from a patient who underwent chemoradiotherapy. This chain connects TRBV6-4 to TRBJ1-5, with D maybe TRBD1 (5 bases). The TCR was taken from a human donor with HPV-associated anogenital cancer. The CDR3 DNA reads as TGTGCCAGCAGTGGGGACAGCAATCAGCCCCAGCATTTT. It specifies CASSGDSNQPQHF.